Described below is a single T cell receptor beta chain sequence and its context. The J segment lost 3 bases and the V segment lost 4 bases, leaving 6 bases of the junction unmatched. In germline, CDR1 is MDHEN, CDR2 SYDVKM. There are 14 residues in the CDR3. Original processing methods: Amplification of reference gene primers provided the estimated nucleated cell counts. Sequencing used immunoSEQ multiplex PCR; TCRdb keeps in-frame clones, though not all of them. V and J calls and clone size come straight from that table; D and trimming were deduced from the DNA. The profile covers 65,000 or so clones, with 75% to 80% appearing a single time and 25% taken by the ten largest. These data come from a study of blood T cell repertoires in COVID-19. Study-level information: Material from acute and convalescent COVID-19 was sourced from the United States, Italy and Spain. PBMCs, B-cell-depleted T cells, or T cells were the source of the cDNA or gDNA that made up the material.

The V and J genes are TRBV28 and TRBJ2-7, with 7 bases identical to TRBD1. The TCR was taken from a human donor in a cohort sampled during active COVID-19. The sequenced sample consisted of peripheral blood. CDR3 bases: TGTGCCAGCAGTTCCGGACAGGCCGTCTACGAGCAGTACTTC. It is translated as CASSSGQAVYEQYF.